Each of the 3 T cell receptor beta chains below was sequenced from the same sample in a study of blood T cells in healthy people across ages (dated by TCRdb to 2014 to 2015). The library was made by 5' RACE. A second PCR of about 6 to 12 cycles was run with a J-beta primer mix and a sample-barcoded 5' primer. In TCRdb, the public reads were trimmed at Q25 with fastp and aligned with MiXCR, with productive beta chains retained. Each record represents a unique CDR3 protein, reported with the most common genes and DNA among its rows. The sample table shows fewer than 2 million distinct CDR3 sequences, and about two fifths are seen once. About 23% of the sample is taken by the ten largest. The sequenced sample consisted of blood. All receptors come from a human donor in good health.

This clonotype has a count of ten or more. V is TRBV29-1 and J is TRBJ1-2; D unclear. The V end lost 8 bases, the J end lost 4 bases, and 14 bases lay between the germline ends. The CDR3 runs 12 residues. Germline V CDR1 and CDR2: SQVTM, ANQGSEA. CDR3 DNA: TGCAGCTCACGGACGGCTGGCTATGGCTACACCTTC. It translates to CSSRTAGYGYTF.

This clonotype was detected only a few times. The chain couples TRBV6-6 to TRBJ2-1; D may be TRBD2 (5 bases). The V gene's germline CDR1 is MNHNY and CDR2 SVGAGI (reference sequence). V dropped 6 bases and J dropped 8 bases, with 8 bases sitting between them. The CDR3 is made up of 11 amino acids. The CDR3: CASREVDEQFF. The CDR3 region has the DNA TGTGCCAGCAGGGAGGTCGATGAGCAGTTCTTC.

This clonotype showed up just once. J is TRBJ1-5 and V is TRBV7-2; 8 nucleotides line up with TRBD1. Germline trimming cut 5 bases from V and 6 bases from J; bases unmatched to any gene: 12. The CDR3 spans 16 residues. The germline V gene has CDR1 SGHTA and CDR2 FQGNSA. The CDR3 here is CASSRTGTGISQPQHF. CDR3 in DNA: TGTGCCAGCAGCCGAACCGGGACAGGCATCAGTCAGCCCCAGCATTTT.